Shown below are 20 T cell receptor beta chains from a single sample sequenced in a study of blood T cell repertoires in COVID-19. Method: immunoSEQ multiplex PCR; TCRdb's copy keeps in-frame clones and lacks some. The table records 350,000 to 450,000 clones, less than 90% of them present only once. Sequences were obtained from PBMCs or T cells enriched from blood (not recorded which). These receptor sequences come from a woman aged 45 to 65 who had recovered from COVID-19.

The chain links TRBV30 to TRBJ1-6; maybe TRBD1 (6 bases). Germline-derived CDR1 and CDR2 are GTSNPN and SVGIG (reference sequence). The CDR3 runs to 14 residues. The V end lost 2 bases, the J end lost 9 bases, and 14 bases lay between the germline ends. The chain's CDR3 is CAWSLQGVASPLHF. The CDR3, as DNA: TGTGCCTGGAGTCTACAGGGTGTTGCTTCACCCCTCCACTTT.

The rearrangement joins TRBV10-3 to TRBJ2-1; TRBD1 matches at 8 bases. J gave up 8 bases and V 6 bases, and 6 bases lay outside the gene matches. Germline V gene sequence: CDR1 ENHRY, CDR2 SYGVKD. This CDR3 is 13 amino acids long. CDR3: CAISLSQGDEQFF. CDR3 nucleotides: TGTGCCATCAGCCTTTCACAGGGGGATGAGCAGTTCTTC.

This chain links TRBV7-6 with TRBJ1-2, with D unresolved. Deletions cut 7 bases from V and 5 bases from J, with 20 bases between. The CDR3 length is 15 residues. Germline values: CDR1 SGHVS, CDR2 FNYEAQ. The CDR3 coding sequence is TGTGCCAGCACCCTAGAGGCCACCGGCTTGTATGGCTACACCTTC. It encodes CASTLEATGLYGYTF.

The chain is built from TRBV6-5 and TRBJ1-5, with D possibly being TRBD1 (5 bases). The CDR3 sequence is 13 residues long. Germline V gene data show CDR1 as MNHEY and CDR2 as SVGAGI. This CDR3 is CAISRGDNQPQHF. CDR3 bases: TGTGCTATTTCTCGGGGGGACAATCAGCCCCAGCATTTT.

The V gene is TRBV12-3 or TRBV12-4, the J gene TRBJ1-2; 10 nucleotides match TRBD1. There are 13 residues in the CDR3. J gave up 6 bases and V 8 bases, and 6 bases lay outside the gene matches. The CDR3 DNA reads TGTGCCAGCGGACGACAGGGGGCCCATGGCTACACCTTC. Protein: CASGRQGAHGYTF.

The V gene is TRBV4-3, the J gene TRBJ2-2; tentatively, D is TRBD1 (6 bases). Germline-derived CDR1 and CDR2 are LGHNA and YSLEER. The CDR3 has 16 residues. V lost 3 bases and J lost 0, with 11 bases in between. The CDR3 region has the DNA TGCGCCAGCAGCCAGGACGGACAGCCGAACACCGGGGAGCTGTTTTTT. Its translation is CASSQDGQPNTGELFF.

The V gene is TRBV5-6, the J gene TRBJ2-7, with TRBD1 as a possible D gene (6 bases). The germline V gene encodes CDR1 SGHDT and CDR2 YYEEEE. Trimming removed 0 bases from V and 2 bases from J, with 15 bases in between. The CDR3 is 16 amino acids. The DNA of the CDR3 is TGTGCCAGCAGCTTGGAGGGTCAGGGGCGACCCTACGAGCAGTACTTC. Amino acid sequence: CASSLEGQGRPYEQYF.

The rearrangement uses TRBV5-1 and TRBJ2-7; no firm D call. This CDR3 contains 14 residues. CDR1 is SGHRS and CDR2 is YFSETQ in the germline V gene. Trimming took 0 bases from V and 1 from J, leaving 8 bases between them. CDR3 residues: CASSLGPLSYEQYF. In DNA form, the CDR3 reads TGCGCCAGCAGCTTGGGGCCGCTGTCCTACGAGCAGTACTTC.

The J gene is TRBJ2-3, the V gene TRBV7-3; a weak D match, TRBD2 (5 bases). Germline CDR1 and CDR2: SGHTA and FQGTGA. V lost 5 bases and J lost 2, with 8 bases in between. The CDR3 runs to 13 residues. CDR3 sequence: CASSRGNTDTQYF. For the CDR3, the DNA is TGTGCCAGCAGCCGGGGAAACACAGATACGCAGTATTTT.

V usage is TRBV24-1 and J usage is TRBJ2-2; TRBD2 agrees at 7 bases. Germline trimming cut 5 bases from V and 6 bases from J; bases unmatched to any gene: 2. The V gene's germline CDR1 is KGHDR and CDR2 SFDVKD. The CDR3 is 13 residues long. DNA for the CDR3: TGTGCCACCAGTGGGCTAGCGGCCGGGGAGCTGTTTTTT. Its protein is CATSGLAAGELFF.

This chain links TRBV9 with TRBJ2-7, with 12 bases that match TRBD2. V dropped 6 bases and J dropped 4; count of bases not matched to a gene: 5. CDR1 is SGDLS, CDR2 YYNGEE, per germline. CDR3 length: 14 residues. CDR3 amino acids: CASNEGLAGYEQYF. In nucleotides, the CDR3 is TGTGCCAGCAACGAGGGACTAGCGGGTTACGAGCAGTACTTC.

This clone was detected once. J is TRBJ1-3 and V is TRBV30; TRBD1 aligns across 7 bases. The CDR3 covers 15 residues. Germline lookup yields CDR1 GTSNPN and CDR2 SVGIG (reference sequence). Trimming removed 0 bases from V and 0 bases from J; junction bases left unmatched: 2. The CDR3: CAWSVRTGSGNTIYF. In nucleotides, the CDR3 is TGTGCCTGGAGTGTACGGACAGGCTCTGGAAACACCATATATTTT.

The J gene is TRBJ2-7, the V gene TRBV14; 8 bases are a match to TRBD1. The J segment lost 7 bases and the V segment lost 3 bases, leaving 11 bases of the junction unmatched. CDR1 and CDR2 (germline): SGHDN, FVKESK. CDR3 size: 15 residues. The CDR3 DNA is TGTGCCAGCAGCCATTACCGGGACAGGACCGTAGAGCAGTACTTC. This gives the protein CASSHYRDRTVEQYF.

The chain employs TRBV7-9 and TRBJ1-2; unclear D gene. Trimming took 4 bases from V and 7 from J, leaving 13 bases between them. The CDR3 spans 13 residues. Germline V gene lookup returns CDR1 SEHNR and CDR2 FQNEAQ (reference sequence). For the CDR3, the DNA is TGTGCCAGCAGCTCCATTGCGGGTACTGGCTACACCTTC. As protein: CASSSIAGTGYTF.

In the case of this clone: Compared with germline, one end of the junction differs, possibly owing to a read error. J is TRBJ2-5 and V is TRBV4-1, with 10 bases that match TRBD2. CDR3 length: 14 amino acids. Germline values: CDR1 MGHRA, CDR2 YSYEKL. The CDR3 DNA follows: TGCGCCAGCAGCCAAGATCCCGCGAGACTAGCGGGCCACTTC. Its protein product is CASSQDPARLAGHF.

This rearrangement joins TRBV18 to TRBJ2-2, with 9 bases that match TRBD1. Germline CDR1 KGHSH, CDR2 LQKENI. V trimming: 5 bases; J trimming: 4 bases; junction bases outside the gene matches: 8. There are 16 residues in the CDR3. The CDR3 region has the DNA TGTGCCAGCTCAGCACAGGGGACAGGGATCACCGGGGAGCTGTTTTTT. This sequence encodes CASSAQGTGITGELFF.

The rearrangement uses TRBV4-2 and TRBJ1-2; 9 bases are a match to TRBD1. Germline CDR1 and CDR2: LGHNA and YNFKEQ. Trimming took 3 bases from V and 4 from J; bases not matched to a gene: 9. The CDR3 extends over 16 amino acids. The CDR3: CASSHVETGGAYGYTF. CDR3 nucleotide sequence: TGTGCCAGCAGCCACGTAGAGACAGGGGGTGCCTATGGCTACACCTTC.

There are a few counts of this clone. The chain carries TRBV27 and TRBJ1-4; no clear D. Germline V gene data show CDR1 as MNHEY and CDR2 as SMNVEV (reference sequence). The V and J ends lost 2 bases and 3 bases respectively, with 10 bases between them. The CDR3 spans 15 residues. In nucleotides, the CDR3 is TGTGCCAGCAGTTTACTAGGCTCCCCTAATGAAAAACTGTTTTTT. This translates into CASSLLGSPNEKLFF.

The chain combines TRBV10-3 with TRBJ1-2; D remains ambiguous. The length of the CDR3 is 13 residues. The V gene lost 8 bases and the J gene lost 0 bases, with 10 bases spanning the gap. Germline V gives CDR1 ENHRY, CDR2 SYGVKD. The CDR3 sequence: CAIAGVPNYGYTF. The CDR3 DNA reads as TGTGCCATCGCTGGAGTACCTAACTATGGCTACACCTTC.

The chain recombines TRBV6-5 with TRBJ2-7; the D gene is possibly TRBD1 (7 bases). This CDR3 is 12 amino acids long. The germline V and J ends were trimmed by 6 bases and 6 bases, with 12 bases remaining between them. The germline gives CDR1 MNHEY, CDR2 SVGAGI. CDR3 protein: CASSPQGGEQYF. CDR3 nucleotide sequence: TGTGCCAGCAGCCCCCAGGGGGGCGAGCAGTACTTC.